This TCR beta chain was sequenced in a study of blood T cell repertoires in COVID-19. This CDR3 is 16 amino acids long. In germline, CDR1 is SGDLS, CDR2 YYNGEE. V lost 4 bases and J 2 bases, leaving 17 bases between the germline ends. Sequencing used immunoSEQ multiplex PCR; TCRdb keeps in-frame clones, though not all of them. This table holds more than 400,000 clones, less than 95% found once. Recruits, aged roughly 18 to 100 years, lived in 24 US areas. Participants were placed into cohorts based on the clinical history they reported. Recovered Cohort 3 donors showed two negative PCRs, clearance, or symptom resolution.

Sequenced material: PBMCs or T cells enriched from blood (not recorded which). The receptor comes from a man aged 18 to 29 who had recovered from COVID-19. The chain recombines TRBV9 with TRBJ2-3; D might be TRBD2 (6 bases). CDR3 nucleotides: TGTGCCAGCAGCTCACGGACGGACTACATCACAGATACGCAGTATTTT. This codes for CASSSRTDYITDTQYF.